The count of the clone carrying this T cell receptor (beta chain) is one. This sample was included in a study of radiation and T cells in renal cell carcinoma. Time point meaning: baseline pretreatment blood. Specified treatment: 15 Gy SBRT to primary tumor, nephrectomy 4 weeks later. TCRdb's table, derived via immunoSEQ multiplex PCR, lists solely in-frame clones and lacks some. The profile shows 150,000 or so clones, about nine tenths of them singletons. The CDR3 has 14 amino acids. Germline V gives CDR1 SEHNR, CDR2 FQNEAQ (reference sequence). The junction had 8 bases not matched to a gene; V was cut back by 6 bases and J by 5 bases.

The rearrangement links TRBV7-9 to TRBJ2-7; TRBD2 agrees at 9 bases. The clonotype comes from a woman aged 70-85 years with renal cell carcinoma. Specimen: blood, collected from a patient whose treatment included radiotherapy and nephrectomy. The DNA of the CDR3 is TGTGCCAGCAGGTCTAGCGGGGCACTTAACGAGCAGTACTTC. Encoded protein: CASRSSGALNEQYF.